These T cell receptor beta chains were read from a single sample in a study of OX40 agonist ivuxolimab in advanced cancers. Clones were sequenced by immunoSEQ multiplex PCR, and TCRdb holds only the in-frame ones, with some missing. Found here are approximately 70,000 clones, roughly 88% of them singletons; the top ten hold 0.27%. The sequencing here drew on CD4+ or CD8+ T cells sorted from blood, taken in a trial of the OX40 agonist ivuxolimab. These receptor sequences come from an adult with an advanced solid tumor such as melanoma, head and neck, liver or kidney cancer. Each CDR3 is given with its conserved first and last residue. D genes are given only for firm matches. Expanded clones get a size class; other rows say once, few or many, or leave the size out.

.	TRBV5-1	15	TRBJ2-6	.	TGCGCCAGCAGCTTGGGTCCGGAGGGGGCCAACGTCCTGACTTTC	CASSLGPEGANVLTF
.	TRBV28	15	TRBJ1-4	.	TGTGCCAGCAGTTCCCGGACAGCCCTGACGGAAAAACTGTTTTTT	CASSSRTALTEKLFF
.	TRBV20-1	11	TRBJ2-1	.	TGCAGTGCTAGAGGATACAATGAGCAGTTCTTC	CSARGYNEQFF
TRBD2	TRBV6-4	16	TRBJ2-3	.	TGTGCCAAACTACGGCAAGCGGGAGGGCCCTGGGATACGCAGTATTTT	CAKLRQAGGPWDTQYF
TRBD2	TRBV7-9	16	TRBJ2-7	.	TGTGCCAGCAGCCCAGCTCCGGGACTAGTCTCCTACGAGCAGTACTTC	CASSPAPGLVSYEQYF
.	TRBV11-2	11	TRBJ2-2	.	TGTGCCAGCAGCGTTTGGGGGGAGCTGTTTTTT	CASSVWGELFF
.	TRBV2	13	TRBJ1-2	.	TGTGCCAGCAGTGAGGGATTTCTTGAGGGCTACACCTTC	CASSEGFLEGYTF
.	TRBV6-5	14	TRBJ2-2	.	TGTGCCAGCAGTTACGGCGGTAATAACCGGGAGCTGTTTTTT	CASSYGGNNRELFF
.	TRBV19	18	TRBJ1-5	.	TGTGCCAGTAGTGCCAGCTCCCGAGCACAGGATAGCAATCAGCCCCAGCATTTT	CASSASSRAQDSNQPQHF
TRBD2	TRBV18	16	TRBJ2-1	.	TGTGCCAGCTCACCACCGAGACTAGCGGGATTAGATGAGCAGTTCTTC	CASSPPRLAGLDEQFF
.	TRBV2	15	TRBJ2-7	.	TGTGCCAGCAGTGTGTATGGGGCGTCCCTCGGGGAGCAGTACTTC	CASSVYGASLGEQYF
.	TRBV7-2	13	TRBJ2-7	.	TGTGCCAGCAGCTTAGCGGGACTTCTCGAGCAGTACTTC	CASSLAGLLEQYF
TRBD1	TRBV5-6	14	TRBJ1-6	few	TGTGCCAGCAGCCTAACAGGGGGCAGTTCACCCCTCCACTTT	CASSLTGGSSPLHF
.	TRBV28	12	TRBJ1-1	.	TGTGCCAGCAGTTTGGGTCGAAAAGTAGCTTTCTTT	CASSLGRKVAFF
.	TRBV14	12	TRBJ1-2	.	TGTGCCAGCAGCGTCAGGAACTATGGCTACACCTTC	CASSVRNYGYTF
TRBD1	TRBV11-3	15	TRBJ2-1	.	TGTGCCAGCAGCTTAGCTGGACAGGGTGGCGGTGAGCAGTTCTTC	CASSLAGQGGGEQFF
TRBD1	TRBV28	15	TRBJ2-2	.	TGTGCCACGAGCCACCCCGGGACAGGGACCGGGGAGCTGTTTTTT	CATSHPGTGTGELFF
TRBD1	TRBV6-1	14	TRBJ1-4	.	TGTGCCAGCAGGGGGGGACAGGTTAATGAAAAACTGTTTTTT	CASRGGQVNEKLFF
TRBD1	TRBV10-1	14	TRBJ1-2	.	TGCGCCAGCAGTGCGGGACAGGCGAGCTATGGCTACACCTTC	CASSAGQASYGYTF
.	TRBV5-1	14	TRBJ2-7	few	TGCGCCAGCAGCATTAGCGTCCCCTCCTACGAGCAGTACTTC	CASSISVPSYEQYF
TRBD1	TRBV5-8	16	TRBJ2-3	.	TGTGCCAGCAGCCCCGACAGGGGGCTTAACACAGATACGCAGTATTTT	CASSPDRGLNTDTQYF
.	TRBV7-2	12	TRBJ2-7	.	TGTGCCAGCAGCAACAGTTACTACGAGCAGTACTTC	CASSNSYYEQYF
.	TRBV6-5	16	TRBJ1-6	few	TGTGCCAGCAGTTACCTAGGGACACAGAGTAATTCACCCCTCCACTTT	CASSYLGTQSNSPLHF
.	TRBV14	13	TRBJ2-4	.	TGTGCCAGCAGCCAGGGGTTTAGAAACATTCAGTACTTC	CASSQGFRNIQYF